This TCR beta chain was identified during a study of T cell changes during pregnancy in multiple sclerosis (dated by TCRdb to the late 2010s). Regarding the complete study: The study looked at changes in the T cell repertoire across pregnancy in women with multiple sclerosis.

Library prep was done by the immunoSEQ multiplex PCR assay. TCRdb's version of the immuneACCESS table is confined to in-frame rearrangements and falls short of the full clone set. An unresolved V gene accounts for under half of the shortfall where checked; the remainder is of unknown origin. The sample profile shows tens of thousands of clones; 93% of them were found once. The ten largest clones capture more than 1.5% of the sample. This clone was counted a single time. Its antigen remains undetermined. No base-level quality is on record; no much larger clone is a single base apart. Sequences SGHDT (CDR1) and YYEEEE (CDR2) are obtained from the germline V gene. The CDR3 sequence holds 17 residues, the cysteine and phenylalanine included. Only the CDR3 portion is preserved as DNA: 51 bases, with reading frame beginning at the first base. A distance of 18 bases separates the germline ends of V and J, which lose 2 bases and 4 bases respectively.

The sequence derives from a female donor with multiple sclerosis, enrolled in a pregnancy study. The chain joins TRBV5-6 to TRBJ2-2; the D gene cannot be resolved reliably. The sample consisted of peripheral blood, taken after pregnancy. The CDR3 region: CASSFSRGRIGTGELFF. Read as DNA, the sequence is TGTGCCAGCAGCTTCAGTCGAGGAAGGATCGGCACCGGGGAGCTGTTTTTT.